Listed below are T cell receptor beta chains from one sample, sequenced in a study of blood T cell repertoires in COVID-19. Only in-frame clones appear in the TCRdb table, and some are missing; sequencing was by immunoSEQ multiplex PCR. Among about 68,000 clones, 84% were seen once, and the ten largest hold approximately 8.8%. Sequenced: peripheral blood. The source of these receptors is a man aged 45 to 65 with active COVID-19. CDR3s include the opening cysteine and the closing phenylalanine or tryptophan. D genes are given only for firm matches. Size tells how often a clone was seen (once, few, many) or the class of an expanded clone, and some rows leave it out.

J gene | clone size | V gene | D gene | CDR3 DNA | CDR3 protein
TRBJ2-3 | few | TRBV7-9 | TRBD2 | TGTGCCAGCAGCTTGGGTCTGGCGGGAGGCCCCGCAGATACGCAGTATTTT | CASSLGLAGGPADTQYF
TRBJ2-3 | NA | TRBV11-2 | NA | TGTGCCAGCAGACCAACAGGGTCAGATACGCAGTATTTT | CASRPTGSDTQYF
TRBJ1-2 | NA | TRBV4-2 | TRBD1 | TGTGCCAGCAGCCCAGGAGTCGGACAGGGGGACCTCGACTATGGCTACACCTTC | CASSPGVGQGDLDYGYTF
TRBJ2-2 | NA | TRBV2 | TRBD1 | TGTGCCAGCATTTCACAGGGGGCGTCTATCGGGGAGCTGTTTTTT | CASISQGASIGELFF
TRBJ1-1 | NA | TRBV6-6 | TRBD1 | TGTGCCAGCAGGGGGACAGTGAACACTGAAGCTTTCTTT | CASRGTVNTEAFF
TRBJ1-1 | NA | TRBV5-1 | NA | TGCGCCAGCAGCTTCCAGAACACTGAAGCTTTCTTT | CASSFQNTEAFF
TRBJ2-6 | NA | TRBV15 | TRBD1 | TGTGCCACCAGCAGAGTCGGGGACAGGGGGATTTCTGGGGCCAACGTCCTGACTTTC | CATSRVGDRGISGANVLTF
TRBJ2-1 | NA | TRBV30 | NA | TGTGCCTGGAGTGTACTGAATAATGAGCAGTTCTTC | CAWSVLNNEQFF
TRBJ2-7 | NA | TRBV27 | NA | TGTGCCAGCAGTTTCGGGGGATTGACAGAGGACGAGCAGTACTTC | CASSFGGLTEDEQYF
TRBJ2-5 | NA | TRBV5-5 | NA | TGTGCCAGCAGCTTGACTTTCAGGGAAGAGACCCAGTACTTC | CASSLTFREETQYF
TRBJ1-1 | NA | TRBV29-1 | NA | TGCAGCGCGGCTTCCCTTATGAACACTGAAGCTTTCTTT | CSAASLMNTEAFF
TRBJ2-7 | NA | TRBV4-2 | NA | TGTGCCAGCAGCCTTACTAGGACAGGAGGGAGTTACGAGCAGTACTTC | CASSLTRTGGSYEQYF
TRBJ1-5 | few | TRBV27 | NA | TGTGCCAGCAGTTTTAAGGGACTGGGTCAGCCCCAGCATTTT | CASSFKGLGQPQHF
TRBJ1-1 | NA | TRBV7-2 | TRBD1 | TGTGCCAGCAGCCATCAGGGGGCGCGTACTGAAGCTTTCTTT | CASSHQGARTEAFF
TRBJ2-3 | NA | TRBV27 | TRBD2 | TGTGCCAGCAGTTTATCCGTTCCCCGGGGTCTAGCGGGAGTTGATACGCAGTATTTT | CASSLSVPRGLAGVDTQYF
TRBJ2-7 | NA | TRBV6-5 | TRBD1 | TGTGCCAGCAGCCGGACAGGGGCCAACGAGCAGTACTTC | CASSRTGANEQYF
TRBJ2-3 | NA | TRBV6-5 | NA | TGTGCCAGCAGGCGCCGAGACACAGATACGCAGTATTTT | CASRRRDTDTQYF
TRBJ1-1 | NA | TRBV5-5 | TRBD1 | TGTGCCAGCAGCTCGGGTTCTTATACAGGGGGCCCTGAAGCTTTCTTT | CASSSGSYTGGPEAFF
TRBJ2-5 | few | TRBV7-9 | TRBD1 | TGTGCCAGCAGCTTAATCTTCAGTCCCGACAGGGTCAAAGAGACCCAGTACTTC | CASSLIFSPDRVKETQYF
TRBJ2-3 | NA | TRBV30 | TRBD2 | TGTGCCTGGAGAAGCGGGGGGAAAGATACGCAGTATTTT | CAWRSGGKDTQYF
TRBJ1-1 | NA | TRBV13 | NA | TGTGCCAGCAGCGGACCGGGACACGGAAACACTGAAGCTTTCTTT | CASSGPGHGNTEAFF
TRBJ2-3 | NA | TRBV11-3 | NA | TGTGCCAGCAGCTTTATAGATACAGATACGCAGTATTTT | CASSFIDTDTQYF
TRBJ2-7 | many | TRBV7-9 | TRBD1 | TGTGCCAGCAGCCTCTCAGGGGGCAGGGAGCAGTACTTC | CASSLSGGREQYF
TRBJ1-2 | once | TRBV3-1/TRBV3-2 | NA | TGTGCCAGCAGCCAAGGTTTACACGGACAATATGGCTACACCTTC | CASSQGLHGQYGYTF
TRBJ1-6 | NA | TRBV14 | NA | TGTGCCAGCAGTCAAAGCCTCCATTCACCCCTCCACTTT | CASSQSLHSPLHF
TRBJ2-1 | NA | TRBV30 | NA | TGTGCCTGGAGTGTACCTCTCCCGGGTGAGCAGTTCTTC | CAWSVPLPGEQFF
TRBJ1-6 | NA | TRBV29-1 | NA | TGCAGCGTTGAGGTGGCGGATAATTCACCCCTCCACTTT | CSVEVADNSPLHF
TRBJ1-1 | NA | TRBV19 | NA | TGTGCGGTGAAGGGGCGGGGGAACACTGAAGCTTTCTTT | CAVKGRGNTEAFF
TRBJ2-1 | NA | TRBV7-2 | TRBD2 | TGTGCCAGCAGCTTAGATGTCACTAGCGGGTCAGCCCGCGGGTGGTTCTTC | CASSLDVTSGSARGWFF
TRBJ2-1 | NA | TRBV5-5 | NA | TGTGCCAGCAGCTTCGATCTCCGGGATGAGCAGTTCTTC | CASSFDLRDEQFF
TRBJ1-2 | NA | TRBV5-1 | TRBD1 | TGCGCCAGCAGCTTGGACAGGGGCTATGGCTACACCTTC | CASSLDRGYGYTF
TRBJ1-5 | NA | TRBV10-2 | TRBD1 | TGCGCCAGCAGTGCGACAGGGTGGGACCAGCCCCAGCATTTT | CASSATGWDQPQHF
TRBJ1-5 | NA | TRBV2 | NA | TGTGCCAGCAGTGCCTTAAGAGGCTCCCAGCATTTT | CASSALRGSQHF
TRBJ2-5 | NA | TRBV9 | TRBD2 | TGTGCCAGCAGTATCGGGACTAGCGGGGGGTGGGAGACCCAGTACTTC | CASSIGTSGGWETQYF
TRBJ2-6 | NA | TRBV5-1 | NA | TGCGCCAGCAGCTTTAGTAACTCTGGGGCCAACGTCCTGACTTTC | CASSFSNSGANVLTF
TRBJ2-7 | NA | TRBV30 | NA | TGTGCCTGGAGTGTATCAGCCTACGAGCAGTACTTC | CAWSVSAYEQYF
TRBJ2-7 | NA | TRBV2 | NA | TGTGCCAGCGCCAGGGTATCCTACGAGCAGTACTTC | CASARVSYEQYF
TRBJ2-7 | NA | TRBV2 | NA | TGTGCCAGCCAGGGGTCCTACGAGCAGTACTTC | CASQGSYEQYF
TRBJ1-3 | NA | TRBV7-2 | NA | TGTGCCAGCGCGACGGGGGGGGGAAACACCATATATTTT | CASATGGGNTIYF
TRBJ2-7 | NA | TRBV5-5 | TRBD1 | TGTGCCAGCAGCTTGGAGTTTGGGACAGGGGTCTCCTACGAGCAGTACTTC | CASSLEFGTGVSYEQYF
TRBJ2-7 | NA | TRBV7-9 | TRBD1 | TGTGCCAGCAGCTCACCGAACAGGGGTATGGGACAGAACTCCTACGAGCAGTACTTC | CASSSPNRGMGQNSYEQYF
TRBJ2-7 | NA | TRBV6-1 | TRBD2 | TGTGCCAGCAGTGAACCTGGGCGGGGGGGAACCTACGAGCAGTACTTC | CASSEPGRGGTYEQYF
TRBJ2-2 | NA | TRBV27 | NA | TGTGCCAGCAGTTTTGGCCTCACCGGGGAGCTGTTTTTT | CASSFGLTGELFF
TRBJ1-5 | NA | TRBV6-5 | TRBD1 | TGTGCCACCCTACAGGGGGCTAGCAATCAGCCCCAGCATTTT | CATLQGASNQPQHF
TRBJ2-7 | NA | TRBV4-1 | TRBD1 | TGCGCCAGCAGCCAACCGGGACAGGGGAAACAGCAGTACTTC | CASSQPGQGKQQYF
TRBJ2-1 | NA | TRBV12-3/TRBV12-4 | NA | TGTGCCAGCAGTTTACCCCTAAACGGGGTGTTCTTC | CASSLPLNGVFF
TRBJ2-5 | NA | TRBV6-5 | TRBD2 | TGTGCCAGCAGTTACGGGGCGGGAGGCACCCAAGAGACCCAGTACTTC | CASSYGAGGTQETQYF
TRBJ1-2 | NA | TRBV18 | TRBD1 | TGTGCCAGCTCACCACTGGACAGGGGCGGTGGCTACACCTTC | CASSPLDRGGGYTF
TRBJ2-3 | NA | TRBV5-6 | TRBD2 | TGTGCCAGCAGCCGTAGCGGGAGGCTCACAGATACGCAGTATTTT | CASSRSGRLTDTQYF
TRBJ1-1 | NA | TRBV11-2 | NA | TGTGCCAGCAGCTTCCTCGCCGGGACTGAAGCTTTCTTT | CASSFLAGTEAFF
TRBJ2-5 | few | TRBV5-6 | NA | TGTGCCAGCAGGCAATGGAACCGGGACAAACAAGAGACCCAGTACTTC | CASRQWNRDKQETQYF
TRBJ2-3 | NA | TRBV3-1/TRBV3-2 | TRBD2 | TGTGCCAGCAGTAGAAGCGGGACCCCCCATACGCAGTATTTT | CASSRSGTPHTQYF